A selection of T cell receptor beta chains follows, all from one sample in a study of beta chain features in type 1 diabetes. The assay was immunoSEQ multiplex PCR, and TCRdb's table has in-frame clones only and misses some. The table records about 270,000 clones, roughly an eighth of them present only once. The sample was naive CD4+ T cells from blood. These receptors all stem from a man younger than 45 with type 1 diabetes. Each CDR3 is given with its conserved first and last residue. A clone size is listed for some rows: how often the clone was seen (once, few, many), or a class if it is expanded.

TRBV7-9 | few | 14 | CASSPIPTSNEQFF
TRBV5-1 | few | 14 | CASSLDPTSGVQFF
TRBV6-1 | few | 11 | CASSEAKTQYF
TRBV6-5 | few | 15 | CASSKGTGDNQPQHF
TRBV10-3 | few | 16 | CAIKERGTGSYNEQFF
TRBV7-9 | . | 14 | CASSLALAGGEQFF
TRBV27 | . | 13 | CASRDRLTYEQYF
TRBV29-1 | . | 14 | CSGAGWGSTDTQYF
TRBV27 | few | 17 | CASSLGLAGVNTGELFF
TRBV29-1 | few | 13 | CSAPGTALNEQFF
TRBV18 | . | 15 | CASSLSGRTTGELFF
TRBV2 | . | 14 | CASSYPSGGDTQYF
TRBV2 | . | 14 | CASSVRDRETSYTF
TRBV2 | few | 14 | CASSVEGGNQPQHF
TRBV2 | few | 16 | CASSSLAGGRGGELFF
TRBV28 | . | 14 | CASSILAGVHEQYF
TRBV18 | few | 11 | CASPVNTEAFF
TRBV6-5 | few | 15 | CATMPSTGGRNEQFF
TRBV5-1 | few | 17 | CASSPGSGGRNSYEQYF
TRBV28 | . | 15 | CASRGGAAAAYEQYF
TRBV28 | . | 15 | CASSFPRGGGETQYF
TRBV4-2 | few | 12 | CASSHREGEQFF
TRBV15 | . | 16 | CATSRDVSGGVQPQHF
TRBV15 | . | 14 | CATSIPGTSYEQYF
TRBV4-1 | few | 12 | CASSLSGETQYF
TRBV28 | . | 17 | CASSLVTGSAGANVLTF
TRBV4-1 | . | 15 | CASSAGGGGVYEQYF
TRBV7-9 | . | 13 | CASSAAEYNEQFF
TRBV28 | . | 16 | CASSFTGRAPTDTQYF
TRBV29-1 | few | 17 | CSVRGQGRVLLDTEAFF
TRBV28 | few | 14 | CASSEAPRSYEQYF
TRBV4-2 | few | 14 | CASSQETGRTEAFF
TRBV7-9 | . | 14 | CASSPSQSSYEQYF
TRBV20-1 | . | 11 | CSAPGTDTQYF
TRBV7-2 | few | 14 | CASSFTVSRETQYF
TRBV12-1 | few | 15 | CASSLDRGRGTEAFF
TRBV15 | . | 14 | CATSRDHYRIEAFF